The present T cell receptor (beta chain) was sequenced within a study of PD-L1 blockade in urothelial cancer. About the study: Median T cell yield per blood sample was about 150,000 cells.

Using immunoSEQ multiplex PCR, the repertoire was profiled, and TCRdb retains in-frame clones only, with some absent. The data hold tens of thousands of clones, with about 80% observed a single time. CDR1 MNHEY and CDR2 SVGAGI come from the germline V gene. The CDR3 runs 11 residues. Trimming pared 11 bases from V and 1 base from J, leaving 8 bases between. The origin of this receptor is a man in his 70s with urothelial cancer. The specimen comprised PBMCs, sampled around atezolizumab (anti-PD-L1) treatment. The V gene is TRBV6-5, the J gene TRBJ1-1; unclear D gene. CDR3 loop: CAARWNTEAFF. The CDR3 nucleotides read TGTGCCGCCCGGTGGAACACTGAAGCTTTCTTT.